This TCR beta chain emerged from a study of T cell repertoires in cytomegalovirus infection. CDR3 size: 13 residues. V lost 5 bases, J lost 7 bases, and 15 bases lay in between. TCRdb fed the reads into MiXCR, producing one record per CDR3 protein. The profile shows 800,000 to 950,000 distinct CDR3 sequences, about 30% of them singletons. This clonotype has a handful of counts. What it binds is not known. Here the sequenced sample was cultured CD8+ T cells from PBMCs, taken from culture after CMV antigen stimulation. This TCR derives from a human donor in good health (CMV status not recorded). Some clones in this sample may be carry-over from other donors' samples. The chain uses TRBV12-3 or TRBV12-4 and TRBJ2-7, with D perhaps TRBD2 (5 bases). The CDR3 bases are TGTGCCAGCAGTCCAGCCGGGGTGAGGGAGCAGTACTTC. Amino acids: CASSPAGVREQYF.